This is a list of T cell receptor beta chains from one sample in a study of identical twins. A single record per CDR3 protein comes from TCRdb applying MiXCR to the 5' RACE reads. This table holds around 690,000 distinct CDR3 sequences, about 20% found once. The same sample was also used in a study of T cells expressing NK-cell markers.

The sample taken for sequencing was PBMCs. The receptors stem from a young woman in good health. Each CDR3 is given with its conserved first and last residue. A D gene is named only where the DNA matches it firmly. Expanded clones are given a class, and other clones once, few, many or no size at all.

clone_size j_call d_call v_call cdr3_aa cdr3_nt
many TRBJ2-3 . TRBV6-5 CASQTSSDTQYF TGTGCCAGCCAGACTAGTTCAGATACGCAGTATTTT
. TRBJ1-1 . TRBV11-2 CASSSSHLMNTEAFF TGTGCCAGCAGCTCCTCCCACCTTATGAACACTGAAGCTTTCTTT
few TRBJ2-7 TRBD2 TRBV20-1 CSAREGTSGTYEQYF TGCAGTGCTAGAGAGGGGACTAGCGGAACCTACGAGCAGTACTTC
many TRBJ1-1 . TRBV6-4 CASSAEGSNTEAFF TGTGCCAGCAGTGCCGAGGGGTCGAACACTGAAGCTTTCTTT
once TRBJ2-7 . TRBV7-9 CASSTDKPSYEQYF TGTGCCAGCAGTACGGACAAACCCTCCTACGAGCAGTACTTC
. TRBJ2-1 . TRBV5-1 CASSPGGLRYNEQFF TGCGCCAGCAGCCCAGGAGGACTCCGATACAATGAGCAGTTCTTC
few TRBJ2-2 TRBD1 TRBV20-1 CSARKPTGAELFF TGCAGTGCTCGAAAACCTACAGGGGCCGAGCTGTTTTTT
. TRBJ1-3 . TRBV11-1 CASSFPGDGNTIYF TGTGCCAGCAGCTTTCCAGGGGATGGAAACACCATATATTTT
few TRBJ2-3 TRBD1 TRBV29-1 CSARTGETDTQYF TGCAGCGCTAGGACAGGGGAGACAGATACGCAGTATTTT
few TRBJ1-5 . TRBV20-1 CSATKGPGQPQHF TGCAGTGCCACCAAGGGGCCGGGACAGCCCCAGCATTTT
few TRBJ2-1 . TRBV9 CASSFSDAAYNEQFF TGTGCCAGCAGCTTCTCGGACGCGGCCTACAATGAGCAGTTCTTC
. TRBJ2-1 . TRBV20-1 CSASSGVSSSYNEQFF TGCAGTGCTAGCTCGGGGGTGAGTAGCTCCTACAATGAGCAGTTCTTC
. TRBJ2-1 TRBD1 TRBV20-1 CSARFGQALNEQFF TGCAGTGCTAGGTTCGGACAGGCCCTTAATGAGCAGTTCTTC
. TRBJ1-1 TRBD1 TRBV28 CASSLPLGQGAAFF TGTGCCAGCAGTTTACCACTGGGACAGGGTGCAGCTTTCTTT
. TRBJ2-5 . TRBV7-8 CASSLSWGEETQYF TGTGCCAGCAGCTTAAGTTGGGGGGAAGAGACCCAGTACTTC
. TRBJ2-3 . TRBV5-1 CASSLSDRTDTQYF TGCGCCAGCAGCTTGAGCGACCGCACAGATACGCAGTATTTT
few TRBJ2-7 . TRBV12-3/TRBV12-4 CASTGSGREQYF TGTGCCAGCACGGGGTCAGGGCGCGAGCAGTACTTC
few TRBJ2-1 TRBD2 TRBV20-1 CSSSGLAGDSEQFF TGCAGTTCGAGTGGACTAGCGGGAGACAGTGAGCAGTTCTTC
few TRBJ2-3 TRBD2 TRBV7-9 CASSLARTSGSADTQYF TGTGCCAGCAGCTTAGCCCGGACTAGCGGGAGCGCAGATACGCAGTATTTT
many TRBJ2-7 . TRBV20-1 CSATEQYF TGCAGTGCTACCGAGCAGTACTTC
few TRBJ2-7 . TRBV2 CASSVTRREEQYF TGTGCCAGCAGTGTGACTAGACGTGAAGAGCAGTACTTC
many TRBJ2-4 . TRBV20-1 CSARDHGWAKNIQYF TGCAGTGCTAGAGATCATGGGTGGGCCAAAAACATTCAGTACTTC
once TRBJ1-6 . TRBV5-5 CASSWGTTASPLHF TGTGCCAGCAGCTGGGGGACGACCGCGTCACCCCTCCACTTT
few TRBJ2-7 TRBD2 TRBV4-2 CASSPRLAGATYEQYF TGTGCCAGCAGCCCCCGACTAGCGGGGGCAACCTACGAGCAGTACTTC
. TRBJ2-3 TRBD1 TRBV28 CASSYRGADTQYF TGTGCCAGCAGTTACAGGGGGGCAGATACGCAGTATTTT
. TRBJ2-2 TRBD2 TRBV11-3 CASSLGGLAGTGELFF TGTGCCAGCAGCTTAGGGGGACTAGCTGGGACCGGGGAGCTGTTTTTT
. TRBJ2-1 . TRBV20-1 CSITLWGSYNEQFF TGCAGTATAACCCTCTGGGGCTCCTACAATGAGCAGTTCTTC
few TRBJ2-1 . TRBV5-1 CASSLGGAYYNEQFF TGCGCCAGCAGCTTGGGTGGGGCTTACTACAATGAGCAGTTCTTC
many TRBJ1-2 . TRBV9 CASSVGSRGADYGYTF TGTGCCAGCAGCGTAGGTTCTAGGGGCGCCGACTATGGCTACACCTTC
many TRBJ1-1 . TRBV29-1 CSVAPAINTEAFF TGCAGCGTGGCCCCAGCTATCAACACTGAAGCTTTCTTT
. TRBJ2-3 TRBD2 TRBV6-4 CASSVTSADTQYF TGTGCCAGCAGTGTAACTAGCGCTGATACGCAGTATTTT
. TRBJ2-3 . TRBV5-1 CASSPKLTDTDTQYF TGCGCCAGCAGCCCAAAGTTGACCGACACAGATACGCAGTATTTT
many TRBJ2-7 TRBD2 TRBV10-2 CASSEFSGATYEQYF TGCGCCAGCAGTGAATTTAGCGGGGCTACCTACGAGCAGTACTTC
. TRBJ2-1 . TRBV6-5 CASSYSSGHYNEQFF TGTGCCAGCAGTTACTCGTCGGGACATTACAATGAGCAGTTCTTC
. TRBJ2-6 . TRBV5-1 CASSLTKPGANVLTF TGCGCCAGCAGCTTGACGAAGCCTGGGGCCAACGTCCTGACTTTC
few TRBJ1-1 . TRBV7-9 CASSPPRGVGTEAFF TGTGCCAGCAGCCCCCCCCGGGGGGTCGGCACTGAAGCTTTCTTT
few TRBJ2-2 TRBD2 TRBV27 CASSVLAGLNTGELFF TGTGCCAGCAGCGTACTAGCGGGGCTAAACACCGGGGAGCTGTTTTTT
few TRBJ2-7 TRBD2 TRBV6-6 CASQTSGKKYF TGTGCCAGTCAAACTAGCGGGAAAAAGTACTTC
. TRBJ1-5 . TRBV5-5 CASSHNRNQPQHF TGTGCCAGCAGCCACAACAGGAATCAGCCCCAGCATTTT
. TRBJ2-7 TRBD1 TRBV5-1 CASSWLGGGSYEQYF TGCGCCAGCAGCTGGTTAGGGGGCGGTTCCTACGAGCAGTACTTC
. TRBJ2-1 TRBD2 TRBV6-4 CASSDFPRGLAGRYNEQFF TGTGCCAGCAGTGACTTTCCCCGAGGACTAGCGGGGCGCTACAATGAGCAGTTCTTC
few TRBJ2-7 TRBD1 TRBV29-1 CSVVAGQGVPYEQYF TGCAGCGTTGTCGCGGGACAGGGGGTCCCCTACGAGCAGTACTTC
few TRBJ2-1 . TRBV30 CAGRLARVTYNEQFF TGTGCCGGGCGGCTAGCGAGAGTCACCTACAATGAGCAGTTCTTC
. TRBJ1-4 . TRBV5-1 CASSLEQGGEKLFF TGCGCCAGCAGCTTGGAACAGGGAGGTGAAAAACTGTTTTTT
. TRBJ2-2 . TRBV20-1 CSASRARGSGELFF TGCAGTGCTAGTAGGGCCCGTGGGTCGGGGGAGCTGTTTTTT
few TRBJ2-6 TRBD1 TRBV10-3 CGTGQGNSGANVLTF TGTGGAACGGGACAGGGGAACTCTGGGGCCAACGTCCTGACTTTC
few TRBJ2-6 . TRBV20-1 CSAREGSSSGANVLTF TGCAGTGCTAGAGAAGGCAGCAGCTCTGGGGCCAACGTCCTGACTTTC
few TRBJ1-5 . TRBV5-1 CASSYDGSNQPQHF TGCGCCAGCAGCTATGACGGTAGCAATCAGCCCCAGCATTTT
. TRBJ2-7 . TRBV7-2 CASSFRLRGIYEQYF TGTGCCAGCAGCTTCCGACTCCGGGGGATCTACGAGCAGTACTTC
few TRBJ2-3 . TRBV20-1 CSARGAPRDPDTQYF TGCAGTGCTAGAGGCGCTCCTAGGGATCCAGATACGCAGTATTTT